This paragraph reports one T cell receptor beta chain. Its antigen remains unknown. PCR employed 60 Vbeta and 13 Jbeta primers. Methods used by the authors: The count from a later analysis was tens of millions of unique TCR beta chains, 9 million to 12 million of them shared. Data came from immunoSEQ multiplex PCR; TCRdb stores just in-frame clones and leaves some out. The V and J calls and clone size come from that table; D and trimming were worked out from the DNA. The repertoire has over 130,000 clones, 80% of them found once; the top ten carry approximately 2.5%. This record comes from a study of cytomegalovirus exposure and HLA in healthy donors. The study, taken as a whole, reports: Follow-up analysis later connected one missense variant in DCLRE1C with trimming of TCR beta V- and J-genes. Follow-up analysis found HLA locus-dependent TCR association rates, highest for DRB1 and lowest for HLA-C.

In germline, CDR1 is PRHDT, CDR2 FYEKMQ (reference sequence). Trimming at V came to 5 bases and at J to 14 bases, leaving 15 bases not matched to a gene. The CDR3 has 14 amino acids. The chain couples TRBV13 to TRBJ1-2; 9 nucleotides match TRBD1. The TCR comes from a man in his fifties or sixties in good health and CMV-seronegative. The sample was PBMCs. CDR3: CASSRVGQGMAGTF. CDR3 DNA: TGTGCCAGCAGCCGTGTCGGACAGGGGATGGCTGGGACCTTC.